A selection of T cell receptor beta chains follows, all from one sample in a study of T cell responses to AZD1222 COVID-19 vaccine. TCRdb keeps only in-frame clones here, not all; method: immunoSEQ multiplex PCR. The sample comprises 150,000 to 200,000 clones, about 92% of which are singletons, and around 2.5% rests with the top ten. Source: peripheral blood, taken on day 0 of AZD1222 vaccination. Receptors were obtained from an adult in good health. CDR3s leave out the opening cysteine and the closing phenylalanine or tryptophan.

v_call cdr3_aa
TRBV21-1 ASSKALRLASYNEQF
TRBV5-1 ASSKDSGFYNEQF
TRBV6-5 ASKGYSYEQY
TRBV27 ASSPRVYNSPLH
TRBV5-4 ASSPGASGGALINEQY
TRBV4-3 ASSQDTGRVDEQY
TRBV6-1 ASSEFPSSPLH
TRBV9 ASSAYMNTEAF
TRBV7-8 ASSIVWGDTQY
TRBV20-1 SARMSYEQY
TRBV12-3/TRBV12-4 ASSWAGPGELF
TRBV6-5 ASSTLVSGAGELF
TRBV9 ASTTPSGTSTGELF
TRBV2 ASSGKTGSEAF
TRBV5-1 ASSRQGGDTEAF
TRBV6-2/TRBV6-3 ASSYNRGRIGSTEAF
TRBV11-1 ASSSREGAGELF
TRBV4-3 ASSQARYETQY
TRBV7-2 ASSLEGGGTGVEWQY
TRBV7-3 ASQRLRNTEAF
TRBV6-5 ASSRMDIGDTQY
TRBV3-1/TRBV3-2 ASSRPGSPLH
TRBV5-6 ASSTQDTSYEQY
TRBV3-1/TRBV3-2 ASSRRTSYNEQF
TRBV30 AWTLLQGGSSGYT
TRBV5-8 ASSLGTHQETQY
TRBV19 ASSIQKNTEAF
TRBV7-7 ASSLPGRTNNSPLH
TRBV28 ASSLDQSPPGNQPQH
TRBV3-1/TRBV3-2 ASSQALRTANVLT
TRBV5-4 ASSLKQGGHEQY
TRBV2 ASSVGGSGVNTEAF
TRBV19 ASSPPGPHQPQH
TRBV6-5 ASIGQGASNYGYT
TRBV29-1 SVASPGQGAHNEQF
TRBV6-6 ASSDRANQPQH
TRBV2 ASSLQGMGGSPLH
TRBV3-1/TRBV3-2 ASSQLGVEGQPQH
TRBV19 ASSMWSQETQY
TRBV12-1 ASSPAQGAPYEQY
TRBV28 ASSTTAERHYEQY
TRBV11-3 ASSPWTAGLHEQY
TRBV9 ASSVFSEGQPQH
TRBV5-1 ASSSITGGYTGELF
TRBV4-2 ASSPPRIAGGHHNEQF
TRBV5-5 ASSLEAGYGYT
TRBV2 ASSASTDTQY
TRBV19 ASSIAAGNHEQY
TRBV27 ASSLAAGGVYNEQF
TRBV5-1 ASSLDSRRTEAF
TRBV7-9 ASSFTSGSGELF
TRBV10-3 AATPDRGYGYT
TRBV29-1 SVGQGRQETQY
TRBV6-1 ASSEVGQRLTDTQY